The 30 T cell receptor beta chains listed next were all sequenced from one sample in a study of cytomegalovirus exposure and HLA in healthy donors. Clones were sequenced by immunoSEQ multiplex PCR, and TCRdb holds only the in-frame ones, with some missing. The table has around 240,000 clones, about 90% seen once. The sample was PBMCs. The source of these receptors is a woman younger than 30 in good health and CMV-seronegative.

V and J are TRBV5-1 and TRBJ1-4, with 8 nucleotides matching TRBD1. The CDR3 has 15 residues. V dropped 3 bases and J dropped 10; count of bases not matched to a gene: 11. In germline, CDR1 is SGHRS, CDR2 YFSETQ. CDR3 DNA sequence: TGCGCCAGCAGCTCCTCGGACAGGGACTGGGGAAAACTGTTTTTT. Translated: CASSSSDRDWGKLFF.

V usage is TRBV10-1 and J usage is TRBJ2-7; 8 bases match TRBD2. This CDR3 spans 14 amino acids. The V gene's germline CDR1 is WNHNN and CDR2 SYGVQD (reference sequence). V lost 8 bases, J lost 7 bases, and 13 bases stayed unmatched. In DNA form, the CDR3 reads TGCGCCAGCGGAAAAGGCGGGGGGCCCGAGGAGCAGTACTTC. Amino acids: CASGKGGGPEEQYF.

The chain employs TRBV9 and TRBJ2-3, with 12 positions matching TRBD2. Unmatched junction bases numbered 4, after V lost 2 bases and J lost 6 bases. Germline CDR1 and CDR2: SGDLS and YYNGEE. This CDR3 spans 15 amino acids. CDR3 coding DNA: TGTGCCAGCAGCGTCCCTAGCGGGGGGGCGGATACGCAGTATTTT. As protein: CASSVPSGGADTQYF.

The chain couples TRBV6-6 to TRBJ2-2; 7 bases align to TRBD2. This CDR3 is built from 14 residues. Germline CDR1 reads MNHNY; CDR2 reads SVGAGI (reference sequence). V was pared by 6 bases and J by 6 bases, with 7 bases of the junction left unmatched. CDR3 sequence (DNA): TGTGCCAGCAGCACGGCTGGGGGGGCCGGGGAGCTGTTTTTT. This translates into CASSTAGGAGELFF.

This chain uses TRBV28 with TRBJ1-3, with TRBD1 identical over 7 bases. The germline V gene encodes CDR1 MDHEN and CDR2 SYDVKM. Losses at the gene ends were 5 bases for V and 4 bases for J; bases not matched to a gene: 8. The length of the CDR3 is 15 residues. The CDR3 coding sequence is TGTGCCAGCAGTACAACCGGGACAGCCGGAAACACCATATATTTT. It encodes CASSTTGTAGNTIYF.

This rearrangement joins TRBV4-3 to TRBJ1-6; the match to TRBD1 covers 8 bases. The V gene end was trimmed by 4 bases and the J gene end by 6 bases; junction bases not matched to a gene: 5. Germline loops: CDR1 LGHNA, CDR2 YSLEER. CDR3 length: 15 amino acids. CDR3 in amino acids: CASSRIQGANSPLHF. The CDR3 coding sequence is TGCGCCAGCAGCCGCATTCAGGGGGCTAATTCACCCCTCCACTTT.

The CDR3, as DNA: TGCGCCAGCAGCTTGGAACGGGGGGGCCACCCGGGCACCGGGGAGCTGTTTTTT. Its translation is CASSLERGGHPGTGELFF. The gene calls are TRBV5-1 and TRBJ2-2; 8 nucleotides agree with TRBD2. The CDR3 consists of 18 residues. Germline CDR1 and CDR2: SGHRS and YFSETQ. After removal of 0 bases from V and 4 bases from J, the junction contained 11 bases not matched to a gene.

This clone came up once. This chain links TRBV9 with TRBJ1-2; D is unclear. Germline V CDR1 and CDR2: SGDLS, YYNGEE. Trimming left V 0 bases short and J 7 bases short, with 7 bases between. This CDR3 is 12 amino acids long. CDR3 loop: CASSVVAGGYTF. The CDR3 DNA is TGTGCCAGCAGCGTAGTTGCAGGTGGCTACACCTTC.

V usage is TRBV28 and J usage is TRBJ2-7, with TRBD2 as a possible D gene (5 bases). The CDR3 is 12 amino acids. The V gene's germline CDR1 is MDHEN and CDR2 SYDVKM. The ends were cut back, 6 bases at V and 6 bases at J, with 12 bases in the middle. Here the CDR3 reads CASSSPGSEQYF. The CDR3 DNA reads TGTGCCAGCAGCTCCCCGGGGAGCGAGCAGTACTTC.

The chain couples TRBV9 to TRBJ2-1, with 8 bases lining up with TRBD1. Germline loops: CDR1 SGDLS, CDR2 YYNGEE. V trimming: 1 base; J trimming: 4 bases; junction bases outside the gene matches: 4. CDR3 size: 15 residues. The CDR3 nucleotides read TGTGCCAGCAGCGTACTCTGGGACAGGTACAATGAGCAGTTCTTC. Translation gives CASSVLWDRYNEQFF.

The V gene is TRBV4-3, the J gene TRBJ2-7; D is perhaps TRBD2 (5 bases). The length of the CDR3 is 16 residues. Germline CDR1 LGHNA, CDR2 YSLEER. Trimming left V 0 bases short and J 6 bases short, with 18 bases between. The CDR3 loop is CASSQEYWLEGSEQYF. The DNA of the CDR3 is TGCGCCAGCAGCCAAGAGTATTGGCTAGAGGGATCCGAGCAGTACTTC.

The chain recombines TRBV27 with TRBJ2-3, with a weak D call TRBD2 (6 bases). CDR3 size: 14 residues. The V end lost 5 bases, the J end lost 1 base, and 10 bases lay between the germline ends. The V gene's germline CDR1 is MNHEY and CDR2 SMNVEV (reference sequence). In DNA form, the CDR3 reads TGTGCCAGCAGTATTACGGGGGGCACAGATACGCAGTATTTT. Translation gives CASSITGGTDTQYF.

J is TRBJ2-7 and V is TRBV2, with D perhaps matching TRBD2 (6 bases). The CDR3 sequence is 12 residues long. With 3 bases removed from V and 12 bases from J, the gap between germline ends came to 15 bases. CDR1 and CDR2 from the germline V gene are SNHLY and FYNNEI. DNA for the CDR3: TGTGCCAGCAGTGATTCTGGCGTCGGGGGGTACTTC. This codes for CASSDSGVGGYF.

The V call is TRBV5-1, the J call TRBJ2-1, with 9 bases fitting TRBD2. V lost 7 bases, J lost 7 bases, and 12 bases stayed unmatched. The CDR3 totals 15 residues. CDR1 SGHRS and CDR2 YFSETQ come from the germline V gene. The CDR3 bases are TGCGCCAGCTGGGGCGGTCTAGCGGGGAGTAATGAGCAGTTCTTC. Its protein product is CASWGGLAGSNEQFF.

The CDR3 coding sequence is TGTGCCAGCAGCGACCAGGGACAGGGTGCGAATGAGCAGTTCTTC. Protein product: CASSDQGQGANEQFF. This chain links TRBV11-3 with TRBJ2-1; 9 positions match TRBD1. This CDR3 spans 15 amino acids. Trimming at V came to 5 bases and at J to 7 bases, leaving 9 bases not matched to a gene. The germline V gene has CDR1 SGHNT and CDR2 YENEEA.

This clone was seen more than once but under ten times. DNA for the CDR3: TGTGCCAGCAGTCCATCCCAGGGCGAACGTGATTCACCCCTCCACTTT. Translating it yields CASSPSQGERDSPLHF. The chain recombines TRBV27 with TRBJ1-6; tentatively, D is TRBD1 (5 bases). This CDR3 spans 16 amino acids. Germline-derived CDR1 and CDR2 are MNHEY and SMNVEV (reference sequence). V lost 5 bases and J lost 8, with 19 bases in between.

On this clone: The identical CDR3 is also encoded by other nucleotide sequences in the sample. This chain links TRBV5-1 with TRBJ1-6; 7 bases are shared with TRBD1. This CDR3 has 13 residues. The V segment lost 2 bases and the J segment 10 bases; nucleotides outside the gene matches: 3. CDR1 and CDR2 from the germline V gene are SGHRS and YFSETQ. The CDR3 loop reads CASSFSTGSPLHF. In DNA, the CDR3 is TGCGCCAGCAGCTTTTCGACAGGGTCACCCCTCCACTTT.

The CDR3 sequence is CASSPTGIMGEQYF. The CDR3, as DNA: TGTGCCAGCTCACCAACAGGGATTATGGGCGAGCAGTACTTC. V and J are TRBV18 and TRBJ2-7; perhaps TRBD1 as D (6 bases). The CDR3 has 14 amino acids. Germline V gene data show CDR1 as KGHSH and CDR2 as LQKENI. V dropped 2 bases and J dropped 6 bases, with 14 bases sitting between them.

The chain employs TRBV28 and TRBJ2-6, with TRBD1 matching over 11 bases. The germline V gene encodes CDR1 MDHEN and CDR2 SYDVKM. V was clipped by 6 bases and J by 4 bases; unmatched bases: 11. The CDR3 extends over 18 amino acids. CDR3 amino acids: CASSWGWTGGDGANVLTF. CDR3 DNA sequence: TGTGCCAGCAGCTGGGGTTGGACAGGGGGCGACGGGGCCAACGTCCTGACTTTC.

V is TRBV18 and J is TRBJ2-5; 9 bases agree with TRBD1. CDR3 length equals 13 residues. Per germline, CDR1 KGHSH and CDR2 LQKENI. The V segment lost 5 bases and the J segment 4 bases; nucleotides outside the gene matches: 2. The CDR3 nucleotides read TGTGCCAGCTCAACGGACAGGGGAGAGACCCAGTACTTC. It is translated as CASSTDRGETQYF. Complete variable domain (other parts from reference TRBV18 and TRBJ2-5): NAGVMQNPRHLVRRRGQEARLRCSPMKGHSHVYWYRQLPEEGLKFMVYLQKENIIDESGMPKERFSAEFPKEGPSILRIQQVVRGDSAAYFCASSTDRGETQYFGPGTRLLVL.

CDR3 in DNA: TGCGCCAGCAGCCAAGATCGAGGGAACGTAGCCAAAAACATTCAGTACTTC. It encodes CASSQDRGNVAKNIQYF. The chain has TRBV4-1 and TRBJ2-4; D is possibly TRBD2 (5 bases). The CDR3 has 17 residues. Germline-derived CDR1 and CDR2 are MGHRA and YSYEKL. V was clipped by 0 bases and J by 0 bases, with 12 bases between them.

The rearrangement links TRBV2 to TRBJ1-5, with TRBD1 as a possible D gene (6 bases). Trimming took 6 bases from V and 6 from J, leaving 15 bases between them. CDR3 size: 14 residues. Germline V gene sequence: CDR1 SNHLY, CDR2 FYNNEI. The CDR3 sequence is CASRGRGQGQPQHF. The CDR3 nucleotides are TGTGCCAGCAGAGGACGGGGACAAGGTCAGCCCCAGCATTTT.

CDR3 bases: TGTGCCAGCCGAAGGGAGGGGGTAGGAGGTGGCTACACCTTC. This translates into CASRREGVGGGYTF. The chain couples TRBV27 to TRBJ1-2; a possible D gene is TRBD1 (6 bases). V shed 8 bases and J shed 7 bases, with 20 bases lying between them. Per the germline V gene, CDR1 is MNHEY and CDR2 is SMNVEV (reference sequence). The CDR3 contains 14 residues.

The chain couples TRBV7-8 to TRBJ1-2, with 8 positions matching TRBD1. The CDR3 runs 14 residues. CDR1 is SGHVS and CDR2 is FQNEAQ in the germline V gene. The trim removed 5 bases at V and 8 bases at J, leaving 10 bases unmatched. The CDR3: CASSPPRGREGYTF. CDR3 DNA sequence: TGTGCCAGCAGCCCCCCCAGGGGGCGGGAGGGCTACACCTTC. Based on the CDR3 plus reference TRBV7-8 and TRBJ1-2, the full variable domain is GAGVSQSPRYKVAKRGQDVALRCDPISGHVSLFWYQQALGQGPEFLTYFQNEAQLDKSGLPSDRFFAERPEGSVSTLKIQRTQQEDSAVYLCASSPPRGREGYTFGSGTRLTVV.

The chain combines TRBV4-1 with TRBJ1-2; 8 bases are shared with TRBD1. The CDR3 totals 13 residues. V shed 7 bases, J shed 4 bases, and the junction held 5 bases outside the gene matches. Germline V lookup: CDR1 MGHRA, CDR2 YSYEKL. In nucleotides, the CDR3 is TGCGCCAGCAAATTAACAGGGGGCTATGGCTACACCTTC. Its translation is CASKLTGGYGYTF.

The V and J genes are TRBV28 and TRBJ1-4, with TRBD1 matching 10 bases. Germline V gene data show CDR1 as MDHEN and CDR2 as SYDVKM. V lost 5 bases to trimming and J lost 7 bases; unmatched junction nucleotides: 4. This CDR3 contains 14 residues. CDR3 nucleotide sequence: TGTGCCAGCAGTCCGACAGGGGGCGGTGAAAAACTGTTTTTT. It is translated as CASSPTGGGEKLFF.

The chain is built from TRBV19 and TRBJ1-6; 7 bases match TRBD1. This CDR3 spans 14 amino acids. Unmatched junction bases numbered 9, after V lost 6 bases and J lost 10 bases. Germline V CDR1 and CDR2: LNHDA, SQIVND (reference sequence). The CDR3 DNA reads TGTGCCAGTAGCTGGAGGGGGCAGGAATCACCCCTCCACTTT. It is translated as CASSWRGQESPLHF.

The chain is built from TRBV28 and TRBJ1-4; TRBD1 aligns across 11 bases. V was pared by 4 bases and J by 6 bases, with 4 bases of the junction left unmatched. This CDR3 has 15 residues. Germline lookup yields CDR1 MDHEN and CDR2 SYDVKM. CDR3 coding DNA: TGTGCCAGCAGTTCTGCGGGACAGGGGGATGAAAAACTGTTTTTT. It specifies CASSSAGQGDEKLFF.

The chain employs TRBV2 and TRBJ1-1, with D maybe TRBD1 (6 bases). Germline V gene data show CDR1 as SNHLY and CDR2 as FYNNEI. The V and J ends lost 5 bases and 1 base respectively, with 11 bases between them. This CDR3 contains 14 residues. CDR3 bases: TGTGCCAGCAGTCCCGGACAGACGAACACTGAAGCTTTCTTT. Translation: CASSPGQTNTEAFF.

The rearrangement uses TRBV19 and TRBJ1-2; D might be TRBD1 (6 bases). Germline V lookup: CDR1 LNHDA, CDR2 SQIVND (reference sequence). The CDR3 is made up of 14 amino acids. The germline V and J ends were trimmed by 5 bases and 3 bases, with 13 bases remaining between them. CDR3 coding DNA: TGTGCCAGTAGTGCTACAGGGTTTTACTATGGCTACACCTTC. It translates to CASSATGFYYGYTF.